This TCR beta chain originates from a study of STAT5B mutations in CD4+ large granular lymphocyte leukemia. Whole-study findings and limits: Compared with healthy controls (2/35), patient top clones favored TRBV06 (8/27). CD4-sorted patient repertoires seemed more clonal than healthy CD4+ repertoires. Approximately 25% of private leukemic clonotypes occurred rarely in other patients' non-leukemic repertoires.

The CDR3 length is 14 residues. Germline V gives CDR1 SGHTS, CDR2 YDEGEE. V lost 0 bases and J 5 bases, leaving 8 bases between the germline ends. Per the original data handling: Productive clonotypes were detectable down to 2.59 x 10-5 frequency. The protocol was immunoSEQ multiplex PCR, while the TCRdb copy is restricted to in-frame clones and leaves out a portion. The V and J calls and clone size were taken over from that table, and D and trimming were inferred from the DNA. This sample has more than 30,000 clones, with roughly 77% found just once. As to this clone: Antigen specificity is unknown.

Specimen: CD4+ T cells from blood buffy coats. The TCR was taken from a human donor in good health. The chain combines TRBV5-8 with TRBJ2-2; D gene uncertain. For the CDR3, the DNA is TGTGCCAGCAGCTTGGGACTTCGAACCGGGGAGCTGTTTTTT. Translated, it gives CASSLGLRTGELFF.